The clone carrying this T cell receptor (beta chain) was observed many times. Its antigen is unidentified. The library labeled individual cDNA molecules by adding unique molecular identifiers to them. Each CDR3 protein is one row after TCRdb ran MiXCR on the RACE reads. The sample yields about 120,000 distinct CDR3 sequences, about 12% seen once. The time point is: patch test 1, 2 weeks after DPC sensitization. Indicated treatment: therapeutic diphenylcyclopropenone sensitization with weekly scalp DPC. These data come from a study of human T cells and chemical hapten exposure. Across the whole study: The patch tests put 0.01% DPC on the skin of the upper back and were read 6 days later. Findings and caveats of the study: After DPC sensitization, TCRs above 1 in 1000 frequency showed no change.

Germline CDR1 and CDR2: SGHAT and FQNNGV. This CDR3 spans 14 amino acids. Germline trimming cut 4 bases from V and 5 bases from J; bases unmatched to any gene: 4. This TCR derives from a woman between 50 and 59 years old with alopecia areata. Some clones in this sample may be carry-over from other donors' samples. Sequences were derived from whole blood, sampled in connection with sensitization to the hapten diphenylcyclopropenone (DPC). The gene calls are TRBV11-2 and TRBJ2-7; 11 bases match TRBD1. The CDR3, as DNA: TGTGCCAGCAGCTCCGGACAGGGGGCAGACGAGCAGTACTTC. This translates into CASSSGQGADEQYF.